The next 31 T cell receptor beta chains were all read from a single sample in a study of blood T cell repertoires in COVID-19. Generated by immunoSEQ multiplex PCR, the TCRdb table keeps only in-frame clones and is missing some. The sample records fewer than 70,000 clones, around 86% being singletons. Source material: peripheral blood. The receptors shown here come from a man aged 50-60 years with active COVID-19.

This chain uses TRBV30 with TRBJ1-1; 10 nucleotides match TRBD1. V lost 2 bases to trimming and J lost 4 bases; unmatched junction nucleotides: 1. CDR1 is GTSNPN and CDR2 is SVGIG in the germline V gene (reference sequence). This CDR3 is built from 13 residues. CDR3: CAWSRTGGTEAFF. For the CDR3, the DNA is TGTGCCTGGAGTAGGACAGGGGGCACTGAAGCTTTCTTT.

The rearrangement joins TRBV4-2 to TRBJ2-3; 7 bases agree with TRBD2. In germline, CDR1 is LGHNA, CDR2 YNFKEQ. The V and J ends lost 0 bases and 2 bases, in that order; junction bases with no gene match: 2. This CDR3 is 15 amino acids long. The DNA for the CDR3 is TGTGCCAGCAGCCAAGATCGACTAGCCACAGATACGCAGTATTTT. Translated: CASSQDRLATDTQYF.

This rearrangement joins TRBV2 to TRBJ1-5; D call uncertain. CDR3 size: 15 residues. Germline V gene data show CDR1 as SNHLY and CDR2 as FYNNEI. Trimming stripped 2 bases from V and 4 bases from J, with 12 bases between. As DNA, the CDR3 is TGTGCCAGCAGTGAAAGGAGCGGGAGGAATCAGCCCCAGCATTTT. Its protein is CASSERSGRNQPQHF. The complete variable domain, with remaining parts taken from reference TRBV2 and TRBJ1-5, reads EPEVTQTPSHQVTQMGQEVILRCVPISNHLYFYWYRQILGQKVEFLVSFYNNEISEKSEIFDDQFSVERPDGSNFTLKIRSTKLEDSAMYFCASSERSGRNQPQHFGDGTRLSIL.

V and J are TRBV6-5 and TRBJ1-1, with no clear D. Germline loops: CDR1 MNHEY, CDR2 SVGAGI. Trimming took 5 bases from V and 1 from J, leaving 8 bases between them. The CDR3 runs 13 residues. CDR3 DNA: TGTGCCAGCAGTCCCCGCGGGAACACTGAAGCTTTCTTT. As protein: CASSPRGNTEAFF.

V usage is TRBV6-5 and J usage is TRBJ2-3; D not certain. Per the germline V gene, CDR1 is MNHEY and CDR2 is SVGAGI. V was shortened by 6 bases and J by 6 bases, with 10 bases between the two germline ends. The CDR3 is 12 residues long. The DNA of the CDR3 is TGTGCCAGCAGCCCCGGTGAGGATACGCAGTATTTT. This sequence encodes CASSPGEDTQYF.

The CDR3 is CASSHSTPGALQYF. CDR3 DNA sequence: TGTGCCAGCAGCCACTCAACACCAGGGGCTCTGCAGTATTTT. The chain links TRBV4-2 to TRBJ2-3; D perhaps matches TRBD1 (6 bases). V was shortened by 3 bases and J by 11 bases, with 18 bases between the two germline ends. Germline loops: CDR1 LGHNA, CDR2 YNFKEQ. The CDR3 contains 14 residues.

The chain uses TRBV19 and TRBJ1-2; unclear D gene. The germline CDR1 and CDR2 sequences are LNHDA and SQIVND (reference sequence). The CDR3 has 13 residues. The V end was cut by 6 bases, the J end by 2 bases, with 10 bases between. The CDR3 DNA reads as TGTGCCAGTAGCGAACCTACGAACTATGGCTACACCTTC. It encodes CASSEPTNYGYTF.

About this clone: A read error may explain this, as a much larger clone is one base away. Other DNA sequences in this specimen translate into the identical CDR3. The rearrangement links TRBV7-9 to TRBJ2-7; 7 nucleotides match TRBD1. This CDR3 region has 13 residues. Per germline, CDR1 SEHNR and CDR2 FQNEAQ (reference sequence). The junction had 4 bases not matched to a gene; V was cut back by 5 bases and J by 3 bases. The DNA for the CDR3 is TGTGCCAGCAGCCCTGGGACAGTCTACGAGCAGTACTTC. It is translated as CASSPGTVYEQYF.

The chain carries TRBV30 and TRBJ1-5; 10 bases map to TRBD1. V trimming: 4 bases; J trimming: 2 bases; junction bases outside the gene matches: 5. The CDR3 covers 15 residues. The germline gives CDR1 GTSNPN, CDR2 SVGIG (reference sequence). CDR3: CAWTLGTGGNQPQHF. For the CDR3, the DNA is TGTGCCTGGACCCTCGGGACAGGGGGCAATCAGCCCCAGCATTTT.

The chain joins TRBV29-1 to TRBJ1-1, with unresolved D. This CDR3 is built from 10 residues. V was shortened by 4 bases and J by 4 bases, with 4 bases between the two germline ends. Per germline, CDR1 SQVTM and CDR2 ANQGSEA. The CDR3 nucleotides read TGCAGCGTTGCCGTCACTGAAGCTTTCTTT. Protein: CSVAVTEAFF.

This clone was counted a few times. The same CDR3 arises from other DNA sequences in this sample as well. The chain combines TRBV6-5 with TRBJ1-1, with 7 bases identical to TRBD1. The CDR3 spans 14 residues. Germline assignment: CDR1 MNHEY and CDR2 SVGAGI. Trimming removed 7 bases from V and 0 bases from J; junction bases left unmatched: 5. CDR3 nucleotide sequence: TGTGCCAGCACCAAACAGGGGATGAACACTGAAGCTTTCTTT. The encoded protein is CASTKQGMNTEAFF.

This clone was seen only a few times. The chain employs TRBV29-1 and TRBJ2-3, with 8 bases matching TRBD2. From germline, CDR1 is SQVTM and CDR2 ANQGSEA. The CDR3 covers 13 residues. J gave up 12 bases and V 6 bases, and 14 bases lay outside the gene matches. The CDR3 nucleotides read TGCAGCGTCGCTACGGATGGTAGCGGGATCCAGTATTTT. Translating it yields CSVATDGSGIQYF.

This sequence joins TRBV12-5 and TRBJ2-1, with TRBD2 as a possible D gene (7 bases). The germline V and J ends were trimmed by 3 bases and 2 bases, with 17 bases remaining between them. This CDR3 region has 17 residues. In germline, CDR1 is LGHNT, CDR2 FRNRAP. CDR3 coding DNA: TGTGCTAGTGGTTTCTTTGGGGGGGGCAAGACCTACAATGAGCAGTTCTTC. Its translation: CASGFFGGGKTYNEQFF.

This clone was picked up a small number of times. V usage is TRBV6-6 and J usage is TRBJ1-2, with a tentative D call TRBD1 (6 bases). V was cut by 5 bases and J by 12 bases, with 13 bases left in between. Germline-derived CDR1 and CDR2 are MNHNY and SVGAGI (reference sequence). The CDR3 consists of 11 residues. The CDR3 DNA reads as TGTGCCAGCAGTCCAGGGCAGGGGAACACCTTC. Translating it yields CASSPGQGNTF.

The rearrangement uses TRBV27 and TRBJ2-3; 10 bases align to TRBD2. Per germline, CDR1 MNHEY and CDR2 SMNVEV (reference sequence). After removal of 6 bases from V and 1 base from J, the junction contained 7 bases not matched to a gene. This CDR3 contains 16 residues. The CDR3 DNA reads TGTGCCAGCAGATTGAGCGGGAGGGCCGGCACAGATACGCAGTATTTT. As protein: CASRLSGRAGTDTQYF.

The J gene is TRBJ1-3, the V gene TRBV5-1, with no clear D. There are 14 residues in the CDR3. Looked up from germline, CDR1 is SGHRS and CDR2 is YFSETQ. V shed 0 bases and J shed 4 bases, with 8 bases lying between them. The CDR3 sequence is CASSLGQYGNTIYF. In DNA, the CDR3 is TGCGCCAGCAGCTTGGGCCAGTACGGAAACACCATATATTTT.

This clone was seen a few times. The rearrangement uses TRBV3-1 (or the pseudogene TRBV3-2) and TRBJ2-7; the D gene is possibly TRBD2 (5 bases). Germline V gives CDR1 LGHDT, CDR2 YNNKEL (reference sequence). V was cut by 0 bases and J by 0 bases, with 6 bases left in between. The CDR3 sequence is 14 residues long. CDR3 sequence (DNA): TGTGCCAGCAGCCAAGATGGGAGCTCCTACGAGCAGTACTTC. Its protein is CASSQDGSSYEQYF.

The rearrangement uses TRBV18 and TRBJ2-1; the D is unclear. The CDR3 has 14 residues. Trimming left V 2 bases short and J 4 bases short, with 9 bases between. Germline CDR1 KGHSH, CDR2 LQKENI. CDR3 amino acids: CASSPGSEYNEQFF. Here the CDR3 DNA reads TGTGCCAGCTCACCAGGCAGCGAGTACAATGAGCAGTTCTTC.

This chain joins TRBV3-1 (or the pseudogene TRBV3-2) and TRBJ1-2, with TRBD1 matching 7 bases. The length of the CDR3 is 21 residues. V dropped 1 base and J dropped 7; count of bases not matched to a gene: 27. Germline CDR1 is LGHDT and CDR2 is YNNKEL (reference sequence). The CDR3 region is CASSQVENLLGTESPRRGYTF. DNA for the CDR3: TGTGCCAGCAGCCAAGTCGAGAACCTACTCGGGACAGAGTCACCCAGACGTGGCTACACCTTC.

V and J are TRBV28 and TRBJ1-6; D not certain. The CDR3 contains 14 residues. Per the germline V gene, CDR1 is MDHEN and CDR2 is SYDVKM. Trimming removed 1 base at V and 8 bases at J, with 9 bases between. CDR3 in amino acids: CASSLSGPDSPLHF. The CDR3 DNA reads as TGTGCCAGCAGTTTATCTGGGCCCGATTCACCCCTCCACTTT.

This clone was recorded only once. This sequence joins TRBV7-9 and TRBJ2-3, with 7 bases lining up with TRBD1. This CDR3 has 17 residues. Germline CDR1 and CDR2: SEHNR and FQNEAQ (reference sequence). After removal of 5 bases from V and 3 bases from J, the junction contained 14 bases not matched to a gene. In nucleotides, the CDR3 is TGTGCCAGCAGCCCGTCAGGGGGTCGCTTCGGAACAGATACGCAGTATTTT. This encodes CASSPSGGRFGTDTQYF. The variable domain in full, with the rest retrieved from reference TRBV7-9 and TRBJ2-3, is DTGVSQNPRHKITKRGQNVTFRCDPISEHNRLYWYRQTLGQGPEFLTYFQNEAQLEKSRLLSDRFSAERPKGSFSTLEIQRTEQGDSAMYLCASSPSGGRFGTDTQYFGPGTRLTVL.

The rearrangement links TRBV5-4 to TRBJ1-2; TRBD1 agrees at 7 bases. CDR1 and CDR2 (germline): SGHNT, YYREEE (reference sequence). The V and J ends lost 0 bases and 8 bases, in that order; junction bases with no gene match: 10. The CDR3 contains 15 residues. CDR3 sequence: CASSLGAGQWKGYTF. The CDR3 coding sequence is TGTGCCAGCAGCTTGGGGGCGGGACAGTGGAAAGGCTACACCTTC.

The genes are TRBV7-2 and TRBJ1-2; D remains unclear. Trimming left V 5 bases short and J 5 bases short, with 15 bases between. Germline CDR1 and CDR2: SGHTA and FQGNSA. This CDR3 has 14 amino acids. CDR3 sequence (DNA): TGTGCCAGCAGCCAGGACTTTAGTGCGTATGGCTACACCTTC. Amino acid sequence: CASSQDFSAYGYTF.

By sample fraction, this clone is medium-sized. This chain connects TRBV4-2 to TRBJ2-1, with unresolved D. Germline V gene lookup returns CDR1 LGHNA and CDR2 YNFKEQ. V lost 3 bases, J lost 10 bases, and 10 bases lay in between. The CDR3 totals 12 residues. The chain's CDR3 is CASSHQDGEQFF. In DNA, the CDR3 is TGTGCCAGCAGCCATCAGGATGGAGAGCAGTTCTTC.

The rearrangement uses TRBV19 and TRBJ1-2; D is unresolved. Germline CDR1 and CDR2: LNHDA and SQIVND (reference sequence). V gave up 0 bases and J gave up 4 bases, with 6 bases separating them. There are 13 residues in the CDR3. The CDR3 nucleotides are TGTGCCAGTAGTATAGATACAGCCTATGGCTACACCTTC. Translating gives CASSIDTAYGYTF.

This chain joins TRBV19 and TRBJ2-5, with 9 bases identical to TRBD1. This CDR3 has 14 amino acids. V shed 1 base and J 3 bases; nucleotides not matched to a gene: 0. In germline, CDR1 is LNHDA, CDR2 SQIVND (reference sequence). Written as DNA, the CDR3 is TGTGCCAGTAGTATAGGGACAGGGGAAGAGACCCAGTACTTC. The encoded protein is CASSIGTGEETQYF. Full variable domain (remainder filled in from reference TRBV19 and TRBJ2-5): DGGITQSPKYLFRKEGQNVTLSCEQNLNHDAMYWYRQDPGQGLRLIYYSQIVNDFQKGDIAEGYSVSREKKESFPLTVTSAQKNPTAFYLCASSIGTGEETQYFGPGTRLLVL.

The V call is TRBV6-5, the J call TRBJ2-5; TRBD1 is a possible D gene (5 bases). CDR1 is MNHEY and CDR2 is SVGAGI in the germline V gene. V lost 8 bases, J lost 4 bases, and 8 bases lay in between. The CDR3 loop spans 11 amino acids. The CDR3 here is CASRQLETQYF. CDR3 in DNA: TGTGCCAGCCGACAGCTAGAGACCCAGTACTTC.

The chain couples TRBV5-1 to TRBJ2-7; 7 bases map to TRBD2. CDR1 is SGHRS, CDR2 YFSETQ, per germline. This CDR3 spans 14 amino acids. J was trimmed by 2 bases and V by 0 bases; bases with no gene match: 2. DNA of the CDR3: TGCGCCAGCAGCTTGGTGGCGGGGGCCTACGAGCAGTACTTC. It translates to CASSLVAGAYEQYF. Looking up the rest from reference TRBV5-1 and TRBJ2-7 gives the full variable domain: KAGVTQTPRYLIKTRGQQVTLSCSPISGHRSVSWYQQTPGQGLQFLFEYFSETQRNKGNFPGRFSGRQFSNSRSEMNVSTLELGDSALYLCASSLVAGAYEQYFGPGTRLTVT.

V usage is TRBV10-3 and J usage is TRBJ2-2; TRBD2 matches 11 bases. The V and J ends lost 6 bases and 6 bases, in that order; junction bases with no gene match: 3. The CDR3 is made up of 14 amino acids. Germline CDR1 reads ENHRY; CDR2 reads SYGVKD. The CDR3 DNA is TGTGCCATCAGGCCGGGACTAGCGGCCGGGGAGCTGTTTTTT. Protein: CAIRPGLAAGELFF.

The chain has TRBV7-3 and TRBJ2-2, with D tentatively TRBD1 (6 bases). CDR1 and CDR2 (germline): SGHTA, FQGTGA. The CDR3 has 16 amino acids. Trimming cost V 1 base and J 3 bases, with 12 bases left between them. Written as DNA, the CDR3 is TGTGCCAGCAGCTTAAGGCCGGACAGCTACACCGGGGAGCTGTTTTTT. Protein sequence: CASSLRPDSYTGELFF.

In DNA, the CDR3 is TGCGCCAGCAGCTTGGTCGGGGGACTAGCGGGGGATACGCAGTATTTT. This codes for CASSLVGGLAGDTQYF. The V gene is TRBV5-1, the J gene TRBJ2-3; 13 positions agree with TRBD2. Germline lookup yields CDR1 SGHRS and CDR2 YFSETQ. V trimming: 0 bases; J trimming: 6 bases; junction bases outside the gene matches: 4. The CDR3 sequence is 16 residues long.